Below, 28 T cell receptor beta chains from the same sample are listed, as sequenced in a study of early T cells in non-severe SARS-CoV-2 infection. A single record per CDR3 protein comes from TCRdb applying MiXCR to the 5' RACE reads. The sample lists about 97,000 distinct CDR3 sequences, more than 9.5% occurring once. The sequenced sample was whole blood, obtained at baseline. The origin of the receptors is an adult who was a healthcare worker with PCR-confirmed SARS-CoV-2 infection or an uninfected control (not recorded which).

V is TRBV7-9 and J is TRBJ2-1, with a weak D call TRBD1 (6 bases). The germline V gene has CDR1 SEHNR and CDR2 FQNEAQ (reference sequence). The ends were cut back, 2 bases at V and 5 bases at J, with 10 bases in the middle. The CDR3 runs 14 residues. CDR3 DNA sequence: TGTGCCAGCAGCTTACGCAGGGGAAACAATGAGCAGTTCTTC. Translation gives CASSLRRGNNEQFF.

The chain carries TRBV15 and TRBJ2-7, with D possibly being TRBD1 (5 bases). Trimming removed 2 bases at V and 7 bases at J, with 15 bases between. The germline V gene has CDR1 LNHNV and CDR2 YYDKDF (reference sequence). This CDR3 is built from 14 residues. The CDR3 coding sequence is TGTGCCACCAGCAGACGTGGCAAGACAGAAGAGCAGTACTTC. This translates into CATSRRGKTEEQYF.

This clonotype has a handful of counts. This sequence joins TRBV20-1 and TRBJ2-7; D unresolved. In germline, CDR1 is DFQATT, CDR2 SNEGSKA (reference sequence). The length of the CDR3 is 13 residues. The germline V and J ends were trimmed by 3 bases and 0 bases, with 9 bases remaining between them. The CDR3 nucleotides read TGCAGTGCTAGTCCAGACAACTCCTACGAGCAGTACTTC. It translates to CSASPDNSYEQYF.

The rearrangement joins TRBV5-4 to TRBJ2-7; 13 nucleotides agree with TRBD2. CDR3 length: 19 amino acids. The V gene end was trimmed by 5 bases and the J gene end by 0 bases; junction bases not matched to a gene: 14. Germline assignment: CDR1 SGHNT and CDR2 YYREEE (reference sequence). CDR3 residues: CASSRGLAGAEGLSYEQYF. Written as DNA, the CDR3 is TGTGCCAGCAGTCGTGGACTAGCGGGAGCCGAAGGGCTCTCCTACGAGCAGTACTTC.

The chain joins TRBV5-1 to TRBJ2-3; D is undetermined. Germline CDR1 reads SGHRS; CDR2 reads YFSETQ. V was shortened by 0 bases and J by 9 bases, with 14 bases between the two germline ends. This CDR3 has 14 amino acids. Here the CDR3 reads CASSLALLGVTQYF. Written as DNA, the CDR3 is TGCGCCAGCAGCTTGGCCTTGCTAGGCGTGACGCAGTATTTT.

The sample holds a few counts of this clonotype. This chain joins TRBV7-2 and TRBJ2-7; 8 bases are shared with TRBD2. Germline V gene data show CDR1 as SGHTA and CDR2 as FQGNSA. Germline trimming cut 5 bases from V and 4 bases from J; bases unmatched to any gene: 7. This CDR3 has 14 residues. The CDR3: CASSRGGGRYEQYF. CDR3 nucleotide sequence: TGTGCCAGCAGCCGCGGCGGGGGGCGGTACGAGCAGTACTTC. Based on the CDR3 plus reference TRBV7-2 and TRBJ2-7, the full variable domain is GAGVSQSPSNKVTEKGKDVELRCDPISGHTALYWYRQSLGQGLEFLIYFQGNSAPDKSGLPSDRFSAERTGGSVSTLTIQRTQQEDSAVYLCASSRGGGRYEQYFGPGTRLTVT.

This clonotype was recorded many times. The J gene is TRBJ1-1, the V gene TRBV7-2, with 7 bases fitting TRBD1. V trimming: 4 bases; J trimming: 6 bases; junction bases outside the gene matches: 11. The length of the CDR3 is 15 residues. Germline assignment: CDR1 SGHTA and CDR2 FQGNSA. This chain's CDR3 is CASSSKGQFRSEAFF. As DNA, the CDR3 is TGTGCCAGCAGCTCAAAGGGACAGTTTAGGTCTGAAGCTTTCTTT.

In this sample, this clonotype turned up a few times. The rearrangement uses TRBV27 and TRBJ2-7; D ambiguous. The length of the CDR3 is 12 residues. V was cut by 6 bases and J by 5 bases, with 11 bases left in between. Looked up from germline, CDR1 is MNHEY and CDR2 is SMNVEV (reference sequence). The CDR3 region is CASRGLLHEQYF. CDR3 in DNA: TGTGCCAGCAGAGGTTTACTCCACGAGCAGTACTTC.

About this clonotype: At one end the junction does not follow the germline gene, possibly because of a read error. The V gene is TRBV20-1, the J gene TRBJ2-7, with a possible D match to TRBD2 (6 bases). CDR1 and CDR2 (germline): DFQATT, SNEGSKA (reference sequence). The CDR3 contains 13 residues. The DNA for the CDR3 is TGCAGTGGTAGATCAGCGGGCATCTACGAGCAGTACTTC. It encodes CSGRSAGIYEQYF.

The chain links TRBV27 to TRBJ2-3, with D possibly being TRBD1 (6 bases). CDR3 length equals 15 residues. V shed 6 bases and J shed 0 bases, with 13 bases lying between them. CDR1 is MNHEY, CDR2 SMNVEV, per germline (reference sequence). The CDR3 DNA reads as TGTGCCAGCAGCACAAACAGGGCTAGCACAGATACGCAGTATTTT. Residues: CASSTNRASTDTQYF.

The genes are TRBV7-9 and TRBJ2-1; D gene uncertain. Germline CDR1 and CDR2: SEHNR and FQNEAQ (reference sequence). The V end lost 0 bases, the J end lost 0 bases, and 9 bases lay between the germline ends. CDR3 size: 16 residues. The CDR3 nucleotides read TGTGCCAGCAGCTTAGCGCTGAGTGCCTCCTACAATGAGCAGTTCTTC. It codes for CASSLALSASYNEQFF.

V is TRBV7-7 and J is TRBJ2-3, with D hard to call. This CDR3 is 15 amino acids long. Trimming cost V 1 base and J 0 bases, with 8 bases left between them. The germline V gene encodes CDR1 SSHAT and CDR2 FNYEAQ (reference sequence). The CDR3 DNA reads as TGTGCCAGCAGCTTAGATCTCGGCAGCACAGATACGCAGTATTTT. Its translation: CASSLDLGSTDTQYF.

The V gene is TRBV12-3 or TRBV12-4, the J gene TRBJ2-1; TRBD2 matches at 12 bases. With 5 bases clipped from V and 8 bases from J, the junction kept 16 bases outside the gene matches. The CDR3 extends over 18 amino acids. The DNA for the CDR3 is TGTGCCAGCAGTCCCAGGGCTAGGACTAGCGGGAAGGTCCATGAGCAGTTCTTC. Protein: CASSPRARTSGKVHEQFF.

The CDR3 sequence is CASSSGTQIYF. The CDR3 DNA is TGTGCCAGCAGCTCCGGGACTCAAATTTACTTC. This rearrangement joins TRBV5-6 to TRBJ2-5, with D possibly TRBD2 on 6 matching bases. The CDR3 consists of 11 residues. The V and J ends lost 3 bases and 14 bases respectively, with 14 bases between them. Germline V CDR1 and CDR2: SGHDT, YYEEEE.

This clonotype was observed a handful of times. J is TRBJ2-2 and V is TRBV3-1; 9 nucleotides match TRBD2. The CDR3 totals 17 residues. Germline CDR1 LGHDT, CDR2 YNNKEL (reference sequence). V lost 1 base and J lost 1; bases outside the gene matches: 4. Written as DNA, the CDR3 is TGTGCCAGCAGCCAAGCCCTAGCGGGGCTGAACACCGGGGAGCTGTTTTTT. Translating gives CASSQALAGLNTGELFF.

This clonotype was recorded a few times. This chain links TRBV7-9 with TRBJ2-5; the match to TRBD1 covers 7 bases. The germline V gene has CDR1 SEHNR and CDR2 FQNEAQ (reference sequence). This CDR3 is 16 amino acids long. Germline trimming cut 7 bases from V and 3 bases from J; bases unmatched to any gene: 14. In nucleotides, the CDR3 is TGTGCCAGCACAAAGACATGGGACAGCCAAAAAGAGACCCAGTACTTC. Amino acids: CASTKTWDSQKETQYF.

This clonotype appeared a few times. CDR3 amino acids: CASNYRGGDTQYF. CDR3 coding DNA: TGTGCCAGCAATTACAGGGGTGGAGATACGCAGTATTTT. The chain uses TRBV2 and TRBJ2-3, with 7 nucleotides matching TRBD1. V shed 7 bases, J shed 5 bases, and the junction held 6 bases outside the gene matches. CDR1 is SNHLY and CDR2 is FYNNEI in the germline V gene. This CDR3 has 13 residues.

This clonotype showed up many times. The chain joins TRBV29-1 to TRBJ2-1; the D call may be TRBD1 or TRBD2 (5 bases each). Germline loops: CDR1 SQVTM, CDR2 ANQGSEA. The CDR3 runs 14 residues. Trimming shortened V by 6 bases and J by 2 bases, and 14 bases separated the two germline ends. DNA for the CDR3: TGCAGCGTCGGGGCGGGCCTTACCTACAATGAGCAGTTCTTC. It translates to CSVGAGLTYNEQFF.

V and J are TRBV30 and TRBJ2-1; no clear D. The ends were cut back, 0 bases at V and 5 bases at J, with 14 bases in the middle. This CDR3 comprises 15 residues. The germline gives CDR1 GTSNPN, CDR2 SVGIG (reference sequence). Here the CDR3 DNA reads TGTGCCTGGAGTGTACCCCGTTTGATGGACAATGAGCAGTTCTTC. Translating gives CAWSVPRLMDNEQFF.

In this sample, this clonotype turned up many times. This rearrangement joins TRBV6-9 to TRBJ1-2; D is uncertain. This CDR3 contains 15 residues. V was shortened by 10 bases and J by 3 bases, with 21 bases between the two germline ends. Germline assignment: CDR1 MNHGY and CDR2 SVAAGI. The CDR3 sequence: CAIYRVGRRHYGYTF. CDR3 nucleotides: TGTGCCATCTACCGGGTCGGCCGAAGACACTATGGCTACACCTTC.

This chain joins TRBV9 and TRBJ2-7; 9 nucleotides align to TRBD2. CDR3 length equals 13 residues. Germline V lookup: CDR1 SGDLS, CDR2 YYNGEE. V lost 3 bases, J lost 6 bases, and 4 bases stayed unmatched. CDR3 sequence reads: CASSGGLAREQYF. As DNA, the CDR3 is TGTGCCAGCAGCGGGGGACTAGCTCGCGAGCAGTACTTC. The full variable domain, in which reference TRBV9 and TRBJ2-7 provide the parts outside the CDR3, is DSGVTQTPKHLITATGQRVTLRCSPRSGDLSVYWYQQSLDQGLQFLIQYYNGEERAKGNILERFSAQQFPDLHSELNLSSLELGDSALYFCASSGGLAREQYFGPGTRLTVT.

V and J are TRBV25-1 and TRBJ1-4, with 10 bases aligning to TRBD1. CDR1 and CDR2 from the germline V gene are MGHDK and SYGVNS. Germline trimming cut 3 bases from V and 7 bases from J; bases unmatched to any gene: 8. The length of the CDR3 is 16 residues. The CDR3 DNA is TGTGCCAGCAGTGACCCGAGGACAGGGGGTTTTGAAAAACTGTTTTTT. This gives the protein CASSDPRTGGFEKLFF.

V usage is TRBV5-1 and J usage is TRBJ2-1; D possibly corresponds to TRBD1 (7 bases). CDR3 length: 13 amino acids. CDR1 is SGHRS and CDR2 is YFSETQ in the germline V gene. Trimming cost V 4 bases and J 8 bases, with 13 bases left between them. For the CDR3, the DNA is TGCGCCAGCAGCGCTACAGGGGACTATGAGCAGTTCTTC. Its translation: CASSATGDYEQFF.

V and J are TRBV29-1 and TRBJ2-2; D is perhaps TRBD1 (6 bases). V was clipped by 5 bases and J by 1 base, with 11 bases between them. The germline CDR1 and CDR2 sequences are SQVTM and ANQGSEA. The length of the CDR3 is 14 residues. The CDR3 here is CSVRQGMNTGELFF. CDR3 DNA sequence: TGCAGCGTTAGGCAGGGGATGAACACCGGGGAGCTGTTTTTT.

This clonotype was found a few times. The CDR3 spells CASSLLLAQYF. The CDR3 DNA is TGTGCCAGCAGTTTACTACTGGCGCAGTATTTT. The chain couples TRBV28 to TRBJ2-3; the D is unclear. V was shortened by 2 bases and J by 10 bases, with 7 bases between the two germline ends. CDR3 length: 11 amino acids. Germline CDR1 MDHEN, CDR2 SYDVKM. The full variable domain, its missing parts supplied by reference TRBV28 and TRBJ2-3, is DVKVTQSSRYLVKRTGEKVFLECVQDMDHENMFWYRQDPGLGLRLIYFSYDVKMKEKGDIPEGYSVSREKKERFSLILESASTNQTSMYLCASSLLLAQYFGPGTRLTVL.

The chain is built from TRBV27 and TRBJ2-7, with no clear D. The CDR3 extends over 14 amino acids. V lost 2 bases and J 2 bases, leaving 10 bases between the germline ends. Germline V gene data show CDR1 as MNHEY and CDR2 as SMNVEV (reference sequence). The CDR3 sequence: CASSLSIGPYEQYF. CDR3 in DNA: TGTGCCAGCAGTTTAAGCATAGGACCCTACGAGCAGTACTTC.

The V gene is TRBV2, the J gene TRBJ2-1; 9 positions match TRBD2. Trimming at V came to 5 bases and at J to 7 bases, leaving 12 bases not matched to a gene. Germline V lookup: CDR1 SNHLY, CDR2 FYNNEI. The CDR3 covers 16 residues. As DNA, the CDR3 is TGTGCCAGCAGTCCCCAGGGAGCGGGAGGAGGGAATGAGCAGTTCTTC. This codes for CASSPQGAGGGNEQFF.

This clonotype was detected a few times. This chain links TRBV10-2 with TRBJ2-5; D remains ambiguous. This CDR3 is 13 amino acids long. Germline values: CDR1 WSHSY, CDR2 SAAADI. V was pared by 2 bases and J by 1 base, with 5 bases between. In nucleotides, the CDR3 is TGCGCCAGCAGTGAGGTCTCCCAAGAGACCCAGTACTTC. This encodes CASSEVSQETQYF.